The 20 T cell receptor beta chains below all came from one sample that was sequenced in a study of OX40 agonist ivuxolimab in advanced cancers. TCRdb's table, derived via immunoSEQ multiplex PCR, lists solely in-frame clones and lacks some. The profile covers around 66,000 clones, with roughly 90% appearing a single time and approximately 1.1% taken by the ten largest. This specimen was CD4+ or CD8+ T cells sorted from blood, taken in a trial of the OX40 agonist ivuxolimab. Source of these receptors: an adult with an advanced solid tumor such as melanoma, head and neck, liver or kidney cancer.

This clone was recorded a few times. V and J are TRBV6-6 and TRBJ1-3, with 8 positions matching TRBD1. This CDR3 is 15 amino acids long. The ends lost 6 bases at V and 5 bases at J; junction bases unmatched: 9. Germline lookup yields CDR1 MNHNY and CDR2 SVGAGI (reference sequence). Here the CDR3 DNA reads TGTGCCAGCAGCCTCCGGACAGGGATACGAAACACCATATATTTT. This codes for CASSLRTGIRNTIYF.

Remarks on this clone: Its ends do not fully match the called genes, so a read error is possible. The chain carries TRBV5-1 and TRBJ2-7, with TRBD2 matching over 12 bases. The CDR3 runs 15 residues. The germline CDR1 and CDR2 sequences are SGHRS and YFSETQ. In nucleotides, the CDR3 is TGCGCCAGCAGCCCGACTAGCGGGAGCTCCAACGAGCAGTACTTC. Residues: CASSPTSGSSNEQYF.

The V and J genes are TRBV28 and TRBJ1-5; TRBD1 aligns across 8 bases. This CDR3 comprises 11 residues. The V segment lost 5 bases and the J segment 16 bases; nucleotides outside the gene matches: 7. CDR1 is MDHEN and CDR2 is SYDVKM in the germline V gene. The CDR3 bases are TGTGCCAGCAGTCGGGACAGGCGGGAACATTTT. Protein: CASSRDRREHF.

This chain joins TRBV13 and TRBJ2-7; TRBD2 is a possible D gene (7 bases). Trimming pared 3 bases from V and 3 bases from J, leaving 15 bases between. The germline gives CDR1 PRHDT, CDR2 FYEKMQ (reference sequence). The CDR3 is 15 residues long. This CDR3 reads CASSFGRGPIYEQYF. CDR3 DNA sequence: TGTGCCAGCAGCTTTGGGCGGGGGCCGATCTACGAGCAGTACTTC.

The chain couples TRBV7-2 to TRBJ2-2; possible D gene TRBD2, 5 bases. The CDR3 covers 12 residues. Trimming left V 3 bases short and J 8 bases short, with 7 bases between. The germline V gene has CDR1 SGHTA and CDR2 FQGNSA. In nucleotides, the CDR3 is TGTGCCAGCAGCTTGTGGAGGGGGGAGCTGTTTTTT. Translation gives CASSLWRGELFF. Supplemented by reference TRBV7-2 and TRBJ2-2, the full variable domain reads GAGVSQSPSNKVTEKGKDVELRCDPISGHTALYWYRQSLGQGLEFLIYFQGNSAPDKSGLPSDRFSAERTGGSVSTLTIQRTQQEDSAVYLCASSLWRGELFFGEGSRLTVL.

CDR3 sequence (DNA): TGCGCCAGCAGCTTGCCTACAGGGGGCGCAGAGACCCAGTACTTC. Its protein product is CASSLPTGGAETQYF. The chain carries TRBV5-1 and TRBJ2-5, with 9 bases identical to TRBD1. The J segment lost 4 bases and the V segment lost 1 base, leaving 5 bases of the junction unmatched. Germline CDR1 SGHRS, CDR2 YFSETQ. This CDR3 has 15 residues.

This rearrangement joins TRBV18 to TRBJ2-2, with unresolved D. The germline gives CDR1 KGHSH, CDR2 LQKENI. This CDR3 has 12 amino acids. Trimming took 1 base from V and 7 from J, leaving 4 bases between them. CDR3 residues: CASSPRGGELFF. The CDR3 bases are TGTGCCAGCTCACCACGGGGCGGGGAGCTGTTTTTT.

The rearrangement uses TRBV7-3 and TRBJ2-5; 12 bases are a match to TRBD2. The V gene end was trimmed by 5 bases and the J gene end by 4 bases; junction bases not matched to a gene: 2. The CDR3 consists of 14 residues. CDR1 and CDR2 (germline): SGHTA, FQGTGA. The CDR3: CASSPGLAGETQYF. DNA of the CDR3: TGTGCCAGCAGCCCGGGACTAGCGGGAGAGACCCAGTACTTC. Variable domain in full (rest from reference TRBV7-3 and TRBJ2-5): GAGVSQTPSNKVTEKGKYVELRCDPISGHTALYWYRQSLGQGPEFLIYFQGTGAADDSGLPNDRFFAVRPEGSVSTLKIQRTERGDSAVYLCASSPGLAGETQYFGPGTRLLVL.

V gene TRBV6-5 combines with J gene TRBJ2-5; D is unclear. Trimming removed 8 bases at V and 4 bases at J, with 5 bases between. Looked up from germline, CDR1 is MNHEY and CDR2 is SVGAGI. This CDR3 is 10 amino acids long. CDR3 amino acids: CASGRETQYF. The CDR3 bases are TGTGCCAGCGGTCGAGAGACCCAGTACTTC.

The genes are TRBV30 and TRBJ2-5, with D uncertain. Germline CDR1 GTSNPN, CDR2 SVGIG (reference sequence). This CDR3 spans 11 amino acids. Trimming stripped 1 base from V and 5 bases from J, with 5 bases between. The CDR3 sequence is CAWSDRETQYF. The CDR3 region has the DNA TGTGCCTGGAGTGATCGGGAGACCCAGTACTTC.

This clone came up a few times. The chain couples TRBV7-2 to TRBJ2-7; D ambiguous. Trimming pared 3 bases from V and 3 bases from J, leaving 12 bases between. CDR1 and CDR2 (germline): SGHTA, FQGNSA. The CDR3 has 14 residues. The CDR3 protein is CASSFGDWNYEQYF. Written as DNA, the CDR3 is TGTGCCAGCAGCTTCGGCGACTGGAACTACGAGCAGTACTTC.

The chain uses TRBV10-2 and TRBJ1-5, with unresolved D. V was shortened by 5 bases and J by 5 bases, with 13 bases between the two germline ends. CDR1 and CDR2 (germline): WSHSY, SAAADI. This CDR3 contains 14 residues. The CDR3, as DNA: TGCGCCAGCAGTTTCGACATAGCCTATCAGCCCCAGCATTTT. Protein: CASSFDIAYQPQHF.

This chain links TRBV19 with TRBJ2-2; maybe TRBD2 (5 bases). Trimming left V 5 bases short and J 0 bases short, with 16 bases between. The CDR3 contains 17 residues. Germline-derived CDR1 and CDR2 are LNHDA and SQIVND (reference sequence). CDR3 nucleotides: TGTGCCAGTAGTGCTTCGGAGGTTCACGCGAACACCGGGGAGCTGTTTTTT. Its translation is CASSASEVHANTGELFF. The whole variable domain, remainder taken from reference TRBV19 and TRBJ2-2, is DGGITQSPKYLFRKEGQNVTLSCEQNLNHDAMYWYRQDPGQGLRLIYYSQIVNDFQKGDIAEGYSVSREKKESFPLTVTSAQKNPTAFYLCASSASEVHANTGELFFGEGSRLTVL.

This clone was detected only once. The chain recombines TRBV28 with TRBJ2-1; 12 bases line up with TRBD2. V lost 6 bases to trimming and J lost 7 bases; unmatched junction nucleotides: 10. This CDR3 is built from 16 residues. Germline loops: CDR1 MDHEN, CDR2 SYDVKM. In DNA form, the CDR3 reads TGTGCCAGCAGCTCCGCAACTAGCGGGAGGATGAATGAGCAGTTCTTC. This sequence encodes CASSSATSGRMNEQFF.

This chain joins TRBV5-1 and TRBJ2-2; 10 bases are shared with TRBD2. The CDR3 contains 17 residues. V trimming: 0 bases; J trimming: 3 bases; junction bases outside the gene matches: 5. Germline lookup yields CDR1 SGHRS and CDR2 YFSETQ. The CDR3 loop is CASSLEPSGRHTGELFF. DNA for the CDR3: TGCGCCAGCAGCTTGGAGCCTAGCGGGAGACACACCGGGGAGCTGTTTTTT.

CDR3 bases: TGTGCCAGCAGCGGACAGGGACTAGCGGGCTCCGAGCAGTACTTC. Translating it yields CASSGQGLAGSEQYF. The rearrangement links TRBV5-6 to TRBJ2-7, with 12 bases matching TRBD2. Trimming removed 4 bases from V and 6 bases from J; junction bases left unmatched: 8. This CDR3 is built from 15 residues. Per the germline V gene, CDR1 is SGHDT and CDR2 is YYEEEE.

In DNA form, the CDR3 reads TGTGCCAGCAGACCTATACAGGGGGCTAGTGAAGCTTTCTTT. Protein sequence: CASRPIQGASEAFF. The V and J genes are TRBV27 and TRBJ1-1, with 9 bases lining up with TRBD1. Trimming cost V 6 bases and J 7 bases; bases outside gene matches: 9. Germline V lookup: CDR1 MNHEY, CDR2 SMNVEV (reference sequence). The CDR3 has 14 amino acids.

The chain couples TRBV28 to TRBJ2-5, with 7 bases that match TRBD2. This CDR3 is built from 14 residues. Germline CDR1 reads MDHEN; CDR2 reads SYDVKM. Unmatched junction bases numbered 4, after V lost 4 bases and J lost 2 bases. CDR3 nucleotides: TGTGCCAGCAGTTGGGGGGGTGGTCAAGAGACCCAGTACTTC. It specifies CASSWGGGQETQYF. Full variable domain (rest looked up from reference TRBV28 and TRBJ2-5): DVKVTQSSRYLVKRTGEKVFLECVQDMDHENMFWYRQDPGLGLRLIYFSYDVKMKEKGDIPEGYSVSREKKERFSLILESASTNQTSMYLCASSWGGGQETQYFGPGTRLLVL.

This rearrangement joins TRBV4-1 to TRBJ2-5, with 7 bases fitting TRBD1. J was trimmed by 2 bases and V by 4 bases; bases with no gene match: 13. The germline V gene has CDR1 MGHRA and CDR2 YSYEKL. The CDR3 length is 17 residues. CDR3 coding DNA: TGCGCCAGCAGCCCAAGAGAGCGACAGGGCGGACAAGAGACCCAGTACTTC. As protein: CASSPRERQGGQETQYF.

Only a few counts were recorded for this clone. The chain carries TRBV28 and TRBJ2-1, with 7 bases fitting TRBD2. Trimming took 8 bases from V and 4 from J; bases not matched to a gene: 5. From germline, CDR1 is MDHEN and CDR2 SYDVKM. The CDR3 is made up of 13 amino acids. This CDR3 is CASGRLAYNEQFF. The CDR3, as DNA: TGTGCCAGCGGTCGACTAGCTTACAATGAGCAGTTCTTC.